This T cell receptor (beta chain) was found in a study of blood T cell repertoires in COVID-19. The CDR3 loop spans 13 amino acids. The V end lost 6 bases, the J end lost 3 bases, and 11 bases lay between the germline ends. Germline CDR1 reads SGHTA; CDR2 reads FQGNSA. Authors' methods: Estimation of nucleated cell counts relied on the amplification of reference gene primers. Generated by immunoSEQ multiplex PCR, the TCRdb table keeps only in-frame clones and is missing some. The V and J calls and clone size come from that table; D and trimming were worked out from the DNA. The data contain about 220,000 clones, 75% to 85% of them singletons.

The source of this sequence is a woman in her seventies with COVID-19, enrolled during active disease. Sequenced material: peripheral blood. The chain has TRBV7-2 and TRBJ1-2; D is uncertain. CDR3 protein: CASSLGEYYGYTF. Here the CDR3 DNA reads TGTGCCAGCAGTCTCGGAGAATACTATGGCTACACCTTC.